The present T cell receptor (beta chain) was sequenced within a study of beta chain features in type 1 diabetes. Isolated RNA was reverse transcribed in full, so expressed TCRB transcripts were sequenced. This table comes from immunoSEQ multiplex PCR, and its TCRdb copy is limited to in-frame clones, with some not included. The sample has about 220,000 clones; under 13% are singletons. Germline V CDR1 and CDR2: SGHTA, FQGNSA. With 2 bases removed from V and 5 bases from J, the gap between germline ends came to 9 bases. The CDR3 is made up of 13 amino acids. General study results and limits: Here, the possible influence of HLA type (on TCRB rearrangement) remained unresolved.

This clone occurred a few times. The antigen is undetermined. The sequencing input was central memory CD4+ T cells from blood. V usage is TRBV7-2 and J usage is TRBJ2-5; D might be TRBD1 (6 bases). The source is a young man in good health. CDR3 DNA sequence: TGTGCCAGCAGCTTAAACAGGGCTGAGACCCAGTACTTC. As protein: CASSLNRAETQYF. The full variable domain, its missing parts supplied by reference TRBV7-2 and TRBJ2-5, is GAGVSQSPSNKVTEKGKDVELRCDPISGHTALYWYRQSLGQGLEFLIYFQGNSAPDKSGLPSDRFSAERTGGSVSTLTIQRTQQEDSAVYLCASSLNRAETQYFGPGTRLLVL.